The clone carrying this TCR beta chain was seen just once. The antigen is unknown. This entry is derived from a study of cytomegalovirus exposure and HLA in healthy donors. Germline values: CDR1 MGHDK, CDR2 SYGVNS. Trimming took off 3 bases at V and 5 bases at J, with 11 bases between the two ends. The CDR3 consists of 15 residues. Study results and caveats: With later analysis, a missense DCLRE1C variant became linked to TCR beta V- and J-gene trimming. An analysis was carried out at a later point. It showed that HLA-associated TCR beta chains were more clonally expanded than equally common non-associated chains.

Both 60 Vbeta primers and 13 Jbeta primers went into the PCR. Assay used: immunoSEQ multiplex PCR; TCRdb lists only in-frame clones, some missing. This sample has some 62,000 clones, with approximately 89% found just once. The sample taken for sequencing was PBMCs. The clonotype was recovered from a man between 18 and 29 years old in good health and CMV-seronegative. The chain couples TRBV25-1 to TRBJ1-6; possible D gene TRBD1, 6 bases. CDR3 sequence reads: CASSDWDTNNSPLHF. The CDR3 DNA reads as TGTGCCAGCAGTGATTGGGACACCAATAATTCACCCCTCCACTTT.